Given below is one T cell receptor (beta chain) in context. The antigen remains undetermined. The sample originates from a study of beta chain features in type 1 diabetes. Study-wide background: Examined across all samples were roughly 100 million sorted cells.

Since all of the isolated RNA was reverse transcribed, expressed TCRB transcripts were what got sequenced. Regulatory, naive and central memory T cell samples averaged approximately 3.8 million reads. This table comes from immunoSEQ multiplex PCR, and its TCRdb copy is limited to in-frame clones, with some not included. Of 900,000 or so clones listed, roughly 15% are singletons. This CDR3 is 17 amino acids long. CDR1 SGHVS and CDR2 FNYEAQ come from the germline V gene. Trimming left V 1 base short and J 4 bases short, with 19 bases between. Study-level points and caveats: The naive, central memory and Treg TCRB repertoires showed an apparent similarity that was greater among patients than among healthy donors.

V gene TRBV7-6 combines with J gene TRBJ2-5; no clear D. This sequence was found in a woman aged 18-35 years in good health. Material for sequencing was naive CD4+ T cells from blood. The CDR3 nucleotides read TGTGCCAGCAGCTTAGGAAGTCATAGTTATCCAACAGAGACCCAGTACTTC. Protein sequence: CASSLGSHSYPTETQYF.